The 31 T cell receptor beta chains reported below all come from one sample, sequenced in a study of early stage breast cancer tumors. TCRdb's copy holds only in-frame clones and misses some; the assay was immunoSEQ multiplex PCR. This repertoire shows just over 70,000 clones, more than 65% found once; its top ten account for 3.5%. What was sequenced was blood. All receptors come from a person aged 55 to 75 with breast cancer.

This chain links TRBV7-6 with TRBJ1-4; D call uncertain. V lost 3 bases and J lost 3, with 8 bases in between. CDR3 length: 14 residues. From germline, CDR1 is SGHVS and CDR2 FNYEAQ. DNA for the CDR3: TGTGCCAGCAGCTTCGGGGTAGCTAATGAAAAACTGTTTTTT. As protein: CASSFGVANEKLFF.

This rearrangement joins TRBV18 to TRBJ2-5; 8 bases are shared with TRBD2. The V gene's germline CDR1 is KGHSH and CDR2 LQKENI. Unmatched junction bases numbered 8, after V lost 4 bases and J lost 1 base. The CDR3 spans 16 residues. The DNA for the CDR3 is TGTGCCAGCTCACTACCAGCGGGAGTTGGCCAAGAGACCCAGTACTTC. It specifies CASSLPAGVGQETQYF.

This rearrangement joins TRBV6-1 to TRBJ2-7; D possibly corresponds to TRBD1 (6 bases). Germline lookup yields CDR1 MNHNS and CDR2 SASEGT. V lost 6 bases and J 5 bases, leaving 14 bases between the germline ends. This CDR3 has 13 residues. In DNA form, the CDR3 reads TGTGCCAGCAGGATTAGGGGGTTGAACGAGCAGTACTTC. This sequence encodes CASRIRGLNEQYF.

V usage is TRBV19 and J usage is TRBJ2-3; D unclear. Germline V lookup: CDR1 LNHDA, CDR2 SQIVND (reference sequence). This CDR3 has 15 residues. Trimming removed 3 bases from V and 4 bases from J, with 14 bases in between. The DNA for the CDR3 is TGTGCCAGTAGTATCTTCGAAAGCAGTGCAGATACGCAGTATTTT. Residues: CASSIFESSADTQYF.

The chain joins TRBV7-9 to TRBJ2-3, with 10 bases fitting TRBD2. CDR3 length: 16 residues. From germline, CDR1 is SEHNR and CDR2 FQNEAQ (reference sequence). The J segment lost 1 base and the V segment lost 1 base, leaving 2 bases of the junction unmatched. CDR3 residues: CASSLGLAGGTDTQYF. The CDR3 DNA reads as TGTGCCAGCAGCTTAGGCCTAGCGGGAGGCACAGATACGCAGTATTTT.

V and J are TRBV7-3 and TRBJ2-3; the D is unclear. Trimming shortened V by 4 bases and J by 2 bases, and 7 bases separated the two germline ends. Germline V gene data show CDR1 as SGHTA and CDR2 as FQGTGA. CDR3 size: 13 residues. In DNA form, the CDR3 reads TGTGCCAGCAGCTCCTCATCCACAGATACGCAGTATTTT. As protein: CASSSSSTDTQYF.

The genes are TRBV19 and TRBJ2-2; D is undetermined. CDR1 is LNHDA and CDR2 is SQIVND in the germline V gene (reference sequence). V was clipped by 7 bases and J by 6 bases, with 3 bases between them. CDR3 size: 10 residues. The CDR3 nucleotides read TGTGCCAGTAAGGCCGGGGAGCTGTTTTTT. The encoded protein is CASKAGELFF.

V usage is TRBV13 and J usage is TRBJ1-2, with 7 nucleotides matching TRBD1. Trimming at V came to 5 bases and at J to 3 bases, leaving 6 bases not matched to a gene. The CDR3 is 14 residues long. CDR1 is PRHDT and CDR2 is FYEKMQ in the germline V gene (reference sequence). CDR3 residues: CASSPPGGDYGYTF. CDR3 DNA sequence: TGTGCCAGCAGCCCCCCAGGGGGGGACTATGGCTACACCTTC.

The chain combines TRBV6-1 with TRBJ2-7, with D possibly TRBD1 on 6 matching bases. This CDR3 has 14 residues. The V and J ends lost 6 bases and 6 bases respectively, with 18 bases between them. Germline CDR1 is MNHNS and CDR2 is SASEGT. Here the CDR3 reads CASRGHFISAEQYF. Written as DNA, the CDR3 is TGTGCCAGCAGGGGACATTTTATAAGCGCCGAGCAGTACTTC.

This sequence joins TRBV2 and TRBJ2-5; D may match TRBD1 or TRBD2 (5 bases each). The V gene lost 7 bases and the J gene lost 1 base, with 10 bases spanning the gap. Germline CDR1 SNHLY, CDR2 FYNNEI. The CDR3 loop spans 13 amino acids. The CDR3 nucleotides are TGTGCCAGCACGCTGGGGGTCCAAGAGACCCAGTACTTC. Its protein is CASTLGVQETQYF.

The chain recombines TRBV7-3 with TRBJ2-2; D call uncertain. The V end was cut by 2 bases, the J end by 1 base, with 5 bases between. CDR3 length equals 14 residues. The germline CDR1 and CDR2 sequences are SGHTA and FQGTGA. The CDR3 bases are TGTGCCAGCAGCTTATTTCAGAACACCGGGGAGCTGTTTTTT. Protein: CASSLFQNTGELFF. The complete variable domain, with remaining parts taken from reference TRBV7-3 and TRBJ2-2, reads GAGVSQTPSNKVTEKGKYVELRCDPISGHTALYWYRQSLGQGPEFLIYFQGTGAADDSGLPNDRFFAVRPEGSVSTLKIQRTERGDSAVYLCASSLFQNTGELFFGEGSRLTVL.

This clone was seen ten or more times. V and J are TRBV30 and TRBJ1-1; no clear D. Germline assignment: CDR1 GTSNPN and CDR2 SVGIG (reference sequence). Trimming shortened V by 1 base and J by 5 bases, and 29 bases separated the two germline ends. There are 19 residues in the CDR3. CDR3 DNA sequence: TGTGCCTGGAGTGGGAAGTTCTACCCTACTCTCAAAGGCGGTACTGAAGCTTTCTTT. This gives the protein CAWSGKFYPTLKGGTEAFF. The variable domain in full, with the rest retrieved from reference TRBV30 and TRBJ1-1, is SQTIHQWPATLVQPVGSPLSLECTVEGTSNPNLYWYRQAAGRGLQLLFYSVGIGQISSEVPQNLSASRPQDRQFILSSKKLLLSDSGFYLCAWSGKFYPTLKGGTEAFFGQGTRLTVV.

The chain links TRBV5-1 to TRBJ2-2; 7 positions match TRBD2. CDR1 and CDR2 (germline): SGHRS, YFSETQ. This CDR3 is built from 16 residues. The V and J ends lost 0 bases and 6 bases, in that order; junction bases with no gene match: 8. The CDR3 loop reads CASSLVGGSVAGELFF. CDR3 DNA: TGCGCCAGCAGCTTGGTCGGGGGGAGTGTAGCCGGGGAGCTGTTTTTT.

This clone is a singleton in its sample. The chain joins TRBV14 to TRBJ2-7, with 9 bases identical to TRBD2. V gave up 4 bases and J gave up 4 bases; unmatched junction bases: 14. This CDR3 region has 17 residues. Per germline, CDR1 SGHDN and CDR2 FVKESK. The CDR3 nucleotides read TGTGCCAGCAGCCGAATCCCGCTAGCGGGGAAAAGGTACGAGCAGTACTTC. Translation: CASSRIPLAGKRYEQYF.

The chain uses TRBV15 and TRBJ2-3; D is unresolved. This CDR3 has 14 residues. V was cut by 1 base and J by 2 bases, with 7 bases left in between. CDR1 LNHNV and CDR2 YYDKDF come from the germline V gene (reference sequence). The CDR3 DNA reads as TGTGCCACCAGCAGAGGCGGAGACACAGATACGCAGTATTTT. This encodes CATSRGGDTDTQYF.

The chain combines TRBV5-1 with TRBJ1-1, with unresolved D. Germline V CDR1 and CDR2: SGHRS, YFSETQ. V shed 3 bases and J shed 0 bases, with 9 bases lying between them. This CDR3 has 14 amino acids. For the CDR3, the DNA is TGCGCCAGCAGCTCGCTTCTGATGAACACTGAAGCTTTCTTT. Translated, it gives CASSSLLMNTEAFF.

CDR3 bases: TGTGCCAGCACCCTAGCGGATGAAGAGACCCAGTACTTC. Its protein product is CASTLADEETQYF. The V and J genes are TRBV6-6 and TRBJ2-5; TRBD2 matches 7 bases. The CDR3 consists of 13 residues. After removal of 7 bases from V and 3 bases from J, the junction contained 5 bases not matched to a gene. Germline assignment: CDR1 MNHNY and CDR2 SVGAGI (reference sequence).

This clone is judged medium-sized. The chain recombines TRBV7-9 with TRBJ2-5; D call uncertain. Germline CDR1 reads SEHNR; CDR2 reads FQNEAQ (reference sequence). The V end lost 5 bases, the J end lost 1 base, and 14 bases lay between the germline ends. This CDR3 is built from 15 residues. Here the CDR3 DNA reads TGTGCCAGCAGCGCTCGCGAGGACCGCCAAGAGACCCAGTACTTC. Its protein is CASSAREDRQETQYF.

The chain employs TRBV10-3 and TRBJ1-1, with D perhaps matching TRBD1 (5 bases). With 0 bases removed from V and 5 bases from J, the gap between germline ends came to 13 bases. CDR1 is ENHRY, CDR2 SYGVKD, per germline. The CDR3 has 15 amino acids. The CDR3 spells CAISESQGKRTEAFF. The CDR3 region has the DNA TGTGCCATCAGTGAGTCGCAGGGTAAAAGGACTGAAGCTTTCTTT.

The V call is TRBV29-1, the J call TRBJ1-2, with a possible D match to TRBD1 (6 bases). The CDR3 sequence is 10 residues long. Germline assignment: CDR1 SQVTM and CDR2 ANQGSEA. The V gene lost 6 bases and the J gene lost 6 bases, with 8 bases spanning the gap. The CDR3 nucleotides read TGCAGCGTACAGGGAGATGGCTACACCTTC. It yields the protein CSVQGDGYTF.

CDR3 bases: TGCGCCAGCCGCCTCCCGGGACAGGGATTATATACGCAGTATTTT. Its translation is CASRLPGQGLYTQYF. This chain links TRBV5-1 with TRBJ2-3, with TRBD1 identical over 9 bases. The CDR3 consists of 15 residues. Germline V lookup: CDR1 SGHRS, CDR2 YFSETQ. The V gene end was trimmed by 7 bases and the J gene end by 7 bases; junction bases not matched to a gene: 13.

The chain uses TRBV7-3 and TRBJ2-2; maybe TRBD1 (6 bases). Germline assignment: CDR1 SGHTA and CDR2 FQGTGA. The CDR3 is made up of 15 amino acids. V was cut by 5 bases and J by 1 base, with 11 bases left in between. CDR3 nucleotides: TGTGCCAGCAGCCCGGACAGAGAGAACACCGGGGAGCTGTTTTTT. Translated, it gives CASSPDRENTGELFF.

This chain links TRBV11-2 with TRBJ2-3; 8 bases fit TRBD1. Per the germline V gene, CDR1 is SGHAT and CDR2 is FQNNGV. The junction had 6 bases not matched to a gene; V was cut back by 5 bases and J by 5 bases. This CDR3 has 14 residues. The CDR3 DNA reads TGTGCCAGCAGCGTACAGGGGGTAGTAGATACGCAGTATTTT. This gives the protein CASSVQGVVDTQYF. The variable domain in full, completed from reference TRBV11-2 and TRBJ2-3, reads EAGVAQSPRYKIIEKRQSVAFWCNPISGHATLYWYQQILGQGPKLLIQFQNNGVVDDSQLPKDRFSAERLKGVDSTLKIQPAKLEDSAVYLCASSVQGVVDTQYFGPGTRLTVL.

This clone was counted only a few times. V gene TRBV5-6 combines with J gene TRBJ1-2, with 9 bases aligning to TRBD1. The CDR3 length is 14 residues. CDR1 SGHDT and CDR2 YYEEEE come from the germline V gene. The junction had 8 bases not matched to a gene; V was cut back by 6 bases and J by 5 bases. DNA for the CDR3: TGTGCCAGCACCCTCACAGGGGGCAATTATGGCTACACCTTC. Its translation is CASTLTGGNYGYTF.

The CDR3 is CASSFWPGASYNEQFF. The CDR3 DNA sequence: TGTGCCAGCAGTTTTTGGCCGGGGGCTTCCTACAATGAGCAGTTCTTC. The V gene is TRBV27, the J gene TRBJ2-1, with D perhaps assigned TRBD1 or TRBD2 (6 bases each). Trimming stripped 3 bases from V and 1 base from J, with 13 bases between. Per germline, CDR1 MNHEY and CDR2 SMNVEV (reference sequence). The CDR3 extends over 16 amino acids.

V is TRBV5-1 and J is TRBJ2-5; 7 nucleotides line up with TRBD2. Germline-derived CDR1 and CDR2 are SGHRS and YFSETQ. The J segment lost 5 bases and the V segment lost 1 base, leaving 5 bases of the junction unmatched. The CDR3 covers 14 residues. The CDR3 sequence: CASSLSGTGETQYF. In DNA, the CDR3 is TGCGCCAGCAGCTTGAGCGGGACGGGGGAGACCCAGTACTTC. Variable domain in full (rest from reference TRBV5-1 and TRBJ2-5): KAGVTQTPRYLIKTRGQQVTLSCSPISGHRSVSWYQQTPGQGLQFLFEYFSETQRNKGNFPGRFSGRQFSNSRSEMNVSTLELGDSALYLCASSLSGTGETQYFGPGTRLLVL.

The V call is TRBV6-6, the J call TRBJ2-2, with TRBD2 identical over 8 bases. The CDR3 consists of 16 residues. With V trimmed by 5 bases and J by 8 bases, 13 bases remained unmatched. Germline assignment: CDR1 MNHNY and CDR2 SVGAGI (reference sequence). CDR3 region: CASSPGLGRTPGELFF. The CDR3, as DNA: TGTGCCAGCAGTCCGGGACTAGGGAGAACACCGGGGGAGCTGTTTTTT.

This clone was seen just once. One end of the junction fails to match germline, which may point to a read error. Written as DNA, the CDR3 is TGTGCCAGCAGCTTGGGCCAACAATCCTACGATGAGCAGTTCTTC. Its protein product is CASSLGQQSYDEQFF. The chain joins TRBV5-4 to TRBJ2-1; D gene ambiguous. CDR1 is SGHNT and CDR2 is YYREEE in the germline V gene (reference sequence). The CDR3 has 15 residues.

The rearrangement links TRBV28 to TRBJ2-7; 14 nucleotides agree with TRBD2. The CDR3 length is 16 residues. Per germline, CDR1 MDHEN and CDR2 SYDVKM. The V and J ends lost 2 bases and 7 bases, in that order; junction bases with no gene match: 7. CDR3 sequence: CASSLRTSGRTREQYF. The CDR3 DNA reads TGTGCCAGCAGTTTACGGACTAGCGGGAGGACGCGAGAGCAGTACTTC.

The chain combines TRBV6-5 with TRBJ2-5, with a possible D match to TRBD1 (6 bases). The CDR3 extends over 13 amino acids. Germline V gives CDR1 MNHEY, CDR2 SVGAGI. The V gene lost 4 bases and the J gene lost 5 bases, with 11 bases spanning the gap. As DNA, the CDR3 is TGTGCCAGCAGTTTGAACAGGGCGGAGACCCAGTACTTC. Translated, it gives CASSLNRAETQYF.

The rearrangement joins TRBV6-1 to TRBJ2-4; TRBD2 agrees at 7 bases. Germline V gene lookup returns CDR1 MNHNS and CDR2 SASEGT. The CDR3 has 16 amino acids. V dropped 4 bases and J dropped 7; count of bases not matched to a gene: 13. The CDR3 nucleotides read TGTGCCAGCAGTGGAGCGGGGACGGAATATCCTAACATTCAGTACTTC. It is translated as CASSGAGTEYPNIQYF.